Detailed here is one T cell receptor beta chain. Its specificity is unknown. Each of the patients experienced relapse following autologous stem cell transplantation, and their brentuximab vedotin exposure differed. Repertoires were generated with immunoSEQ multiplex PCR, while TCRdb's copy carries only in-frame clones and drops some. The sample holds 15,000 to 20,000 clones, around 86% seen once. With 5 bases removed from V and 6 bases from J, the gap between germline ends came to 11 bases. Germline loops: CDR1 LGHNA, CDR2 YNFKEQ. CDR3 length: 12 amino acids. This sample is part of a study of PD-1 blockade in classical Hodgkin lymphoma. Whole-study results and caveats: Reports indicated that newly diagnosed patients had lower baseline TCR diversity than healthy donors did. A significant rise in TCR diversity was seen by C4D1 for CD4+ cells but not for CD8+ cells.

The receptor's source is a human donor with classical Hodgkin lymphoma. Sample: peripheral blood mononuclear cells (PBMCs), taken at baseline. This rearrangement joins TRBV4-2 to TRBJ2-7, with D perhaps matching TRBD2 (5 bases). The CDR3 sequence: CASSFGSAEQYF. As DNA, the CDR3 is TGTGCCAGCAGCTTTGGGAGCGCCGAGCAGTACTTC.